This TCR beta chain stems from a study of T-cell reconstitution after alpha-beta-depleted transplantation in children. General observations from the study: Diversity and T-cell counts at one year after transplant derived mostly from new T cells.

This clonotype was detected many times. Its matching antigen is unknown. Germline V gene data show CDR1 as DFQATT and CDR2 as SNEGSKA (reference sequence). The V and J ends lost 5 bases and 3 bases respectively, with 20 bases between them. This CDR3 region has 15 residues. Library preparation (for TCRbeta) was performed with unique molecular identifiers. TCRdb used MiXCR to reprocess the PCR reads, holding one entry per CDR3 protein. Of 600,000 to 700,000 distinct CDR3 sequences in the sample, roughly 14% were seen once. This receptor was identified in a girl aged 2-10 years with congenital amegakaryocytic thrombocytopenia, due to receive a stem cell transplant. The chain links TRBV20-1 to TRBJ2-7, with D tentatively TRBD1 or TRBD2 (5 bases each). The sample was PBMCs, taken before TCRalphabeta/CD19-depleted stem cell transplant. CDR3 loop: CSAYPAGTGDYEQYF. CDR3 DNA sequence: TGCAGTGCTTACCCGGCCGGGACGGGTGACTACGAGCAGTACTTC.